The sequence of this TCR beta chain was determined in a study of cytomegalovirus exposure and HLA in healthy donors. Study in general: Among the 398 donors who were genotyped, about 86% fell in the genetic ancestry cluster that is associated with self-reported Caucasian donors.

Germline V gene data show CDR1 as MNHEY and CDR2 as SVGAGI. CDR3 length: 13 residues. V lost 6 bases and J lost 11, with 17 bases in between. PCR was performed using 60 Vbeta and 13 Jbeta primers. Repertoires were generated with immunoSEQ multiplex PCR, while TCRdb's copy carries only in-frame clones and drops some. The sample has 110,000 to 150,000 clones. Sequenced: PBMCs. The TCR was taken from a male donor in good health and CMV-seronegative. The rearrangement joins TRBV6-5 to TRBJ1-5; D remains unclear. The CDR3 loop is CASSPTGIGAQHF. The CDR3 DNA reads TGTGCCAGCAGCCCTACCGGGATCGGGGCCCAGCATTTT.